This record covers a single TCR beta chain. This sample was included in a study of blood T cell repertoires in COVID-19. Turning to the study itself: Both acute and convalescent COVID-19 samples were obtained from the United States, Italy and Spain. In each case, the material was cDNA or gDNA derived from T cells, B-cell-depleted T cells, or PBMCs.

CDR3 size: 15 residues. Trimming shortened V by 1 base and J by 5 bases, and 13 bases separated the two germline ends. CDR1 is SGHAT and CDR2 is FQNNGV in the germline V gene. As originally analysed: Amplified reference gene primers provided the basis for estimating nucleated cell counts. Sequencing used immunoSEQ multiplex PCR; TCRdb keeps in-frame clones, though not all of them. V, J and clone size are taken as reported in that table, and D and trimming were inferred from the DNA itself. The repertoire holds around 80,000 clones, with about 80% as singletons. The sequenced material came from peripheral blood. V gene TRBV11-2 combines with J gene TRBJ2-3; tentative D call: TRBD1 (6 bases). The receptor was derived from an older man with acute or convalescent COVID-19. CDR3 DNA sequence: TGTGCCAGCAGCTTAGGGACAGCACAGATAGATACGCAGTATTTT. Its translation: CASSLGTAQIDTQYF.